Shown below are 15 T cell receptor beta chains from a single sample sequenced in a study of cytomegalovirus exposure and HLA in healthy donors listed by TCRdb under 2017. Receptor libraries were prepared by the immunoSEQ multiplex PCR assay. For the multiplex PCR, a mixture combining 60 forward primers for TCR Vbeta segments and 13 reverse primers for TCR Jbeta segments was used. TCRdb's version of the immuneACCESS table is confined to in-frame rearrangements and falls short of the full clone set. An unresolved V gene accounts for under half of the shortfall where checked; the remainder is of unknown origin. The sample table shows about 150,000 clones, and 60% to 80% are seen once. Roughly 10% of the sample belongs to the ten largest clones. The sequenced material came from PBMCs. Source of these receptors: a man aged 18 to 29 in good health and CMV-seropositive.

The CDR3 protein is CASSLAGGTGELFF. The CDR3 DNA follows: TGTGCCAGCAGCTTAGCGGGAGGAACCGGGGAGCTGTTTTTT. The V call is TRBV7-2, the J call TRBJ2-2; D possibly corresponds to TRBD2 (6 bases). V shed 0 bases and J shed 5 bases, with 7 bases lying between them. The CDR3 runs 14 residues. CDR1 SGHTA and CDR2 FQGNSA come from the germline V gene.

The J gene is TRBJ2-5, the V gene TRBV10-2, with 13 bases identical to TRBD2. Trimming at V came to 10 bases and at J to 4 bases, leaving 21 bases not matched to a gene. Germline-derived CDR1 and CDR2 are WSHSY and SAAADI. This CDR3 spans 19 amino acids. Written as DNA, the CDR3 is TGCGCCACTAGAGGGTCCACTACTAGCGGGAGGGCCCAGCTAGAGACCCAGTACTTC. This gives the protein CATRGSTTSGRAQLETQYF.

The chain is built from TRBV5-6 and TRBJ2-4, with no clear D. The CDR3 spans 12 residues. The V gene lost 4 bases and the J gene lost 1 base, with 3 bases spanning the gap. CDR1 is SGHDT and CDR2 is YYEEEE in the germline V gene. The CDR3 region is CASSLAKNIQYF. For the CDR3, the DNA is TGTGCCAGCAGCCTGGCCAAAAACATTCAGTACTTC.

On this clone: Sequence at one end of the junction differs from germline and may be a read error. This chain uses TRBV5-4 with TRBJ2-1; D remains ambiguous. Germline CDR1 reads SGHNT; CDR2 reads YYREEE (reference sequence). The CDR3 runs to 13 residues. CDR3 nucleotides: TGTGCCAGCAGCCCGATAGCCTCCAATGAACAGTTCTTC. It specifies CASSPIASNEQFF. Supplemented by reference TRBV5-4 and TRBJ2-1, the full variable domain reads ETGVTQSPTHLIKTRGQQVTLRCSSQSGHNTVSWYQQALGQGPQFIFQYYREEENGRGNFPPRFSGLQFPNYSSELNVNALELDDSALYLCASSPIASNEQFFGPGTRLTVL.

This sequence joins TRBV5-1 and TRBJ2-5; TRBD1 aligns across 10 bases. TRBJ2-7 matches the DNA end more closely, so the J call is doubtful. The CDR3 contains 15 residues. Looked up from germline, CDR1 is SGHRS and CDR2 is YFSETQ. The CDR3 nucleotides read TGCGCCAGCAGCTCGGGGGGACAGGGGATATACGAGCAGTACTTC. Translated: CASSSGGQGIYEQYF.

V and J are TRBV2 and TRBJ2-7; D perhaps matches TRBD1 (7 bases). CDR1 and CDR2 (germline): SNHLY, FYNNEI. CDR3 length equals 14 residues. Trimming shortened V by 6 bases and J by 0 bases, and 12 bases separated the two germline ends. The CDR3 sequence: CASRAGQTSYEQYF. CDR3 sequence (DNA): TGTGCCAGCAGGGCGGGACAGACCTCCTACGAGCAGTACTTC. The full variable domain, with the rest looked up from reference TRBV2 and TRBJ2-7, is EPEVTQTPSHQVTQMGQEVILRCVPISNHLYFYWYRQILGQKVEFLVSFYNNEISEKSEIFDDQFSVERPDGSNFTLKIRSTKLEDSAMYFCASRAGQTSYEQYFGPGTRLTVT.

V is TRBV15 and J is TRBJ1-1; D is possibly TRBD1 (6 bases). Trimming removed 5 bases from V and 7 bases from J, with 20 bases in between. Germline loops: CDR1 LNHNV, CDR2 YYDKDF (reference sequence). The CDR3 is 15 amino acids. Written as DNA, the CDR3 is TGTGCCACCAGCGGATACAGGGAGATTGATGATGAAGCTTTCTTT. It translates to CATSGYREIDDEAFF.

The chain is built from TRBV9 and TRBJ2-1; a possible D gene is TRBD2 (6 bases). Germline CDR1 is SGDLS and CDR2 is YYNGEE. This CDR3 region has 17 residues. Trimming pared 2 bases from V and 4 bases from J, leaving 19 bases between. The CDR3 loop reads CASSVDLGGGSYNEQFF. CDR3 nucleotide sequence: TGTGCCAGCAGCGTCGATCTTGGGGGAGGATCTTACAATGAGCAGTTCTTC.

The chain is built from TRBV30 and TRBJ2-7; D is perhaps TRBD1 (6 bases). Trimming cost V 1 base and J 0 bases, with 7 bases left between them. Germline CDR1 reads GTSNPN; CDR2 reads SVGIG (reference sequence). This CDR3 has 13 residues. The CDR3 DNA reads as TGTGCCTGGAGTGGGGGGCTCTCCTACGAGCAGTACTTC. Protein sequence: CAWSGGLSYEQYF.

The chain recombines TRBV7-9 with TRBJ2-5; 12 bases match TRBD2. Germline assignment: CDR1 SEHNR and CDR2 FQNEAQ (reference sequence). This CDR3 spans 17 amino acids. Trimming removed 1 base from V and 4 bases from J; junction bases left unmatched: 7. The CDR3 loop reads CASSLGRLAGAVETQYF. CDR3 DNA sequence: TGTGCCAGCAGCTTAGGTCGACTAGCGGGAGCCGTAGAGACCCAGTACTTC.

This clone has just one count. This chain links TRBV9 with TRBJ2-3, with a possible D match to TRBD2 (6 bases). Germline V gene lookup returns CDR1 SGDLS and CDR2 YYNGEE. Between the trimmed V and J ends, which lost 5 bases and 7 bases, there was a span of 20 bases. The CDR3 sequence is 15 residues long. The CDR3 is CASSPGLGSRNTQYF. CDR3 in DNA: TGTGCCAGCAGTCCGGGACTTGGGTCGCGCAATACGCAGTATTTT.

The chain carries TRBV27 and TRBJ2-3; 10 positions agree with TRBD2. The germline gives CDR1 MNHEY, CDR2 SMNVEV (reference sequence). Germline trimming cut 4 bases from V and 4 bases from J; bases unmatched to any gene: 5. CDR3 length: 15 amino acids. The CDR3 coding sequence is TGTGCCAGCAGTTCCCTAGCGGGAGTGGCAGATACGCAGTATTTT. This encodes CASSSLAGVADTQYF.

V gene TRBV28 combines with J gene TRBJ2-7, with 15 bases lining up with TRBD2. V lost 6 bases to trimming and J lost 6 bases; unmatched junction nucleotides: 3. Germline CDR1 is MDHEN and CDR2 is SYDVKM. The CDR3 consists of 14 residues. The CDR3 spells CASRPGLAGGEQYF. The CDR3 nucleotides are TGTGCCAGCAGGCCGGGACTAGCGGGAGGCGAGCAGTACTTC.

The rearrangement links TRBV6-6 to TRBJ1-2; D remains ambiguous. The CDR3 totals 13 residues. Deletions cut 0 bases from V and 8 bases from J, with 10 bases between. The germline CDR1 and CDR2 sequences are MNHNY and SVGAGI (reference sequence). The CDR3 spells CASSYSSGGGYTF. The CDR3 coding sequence is TGTGCCAGCAGTTACTCCTCGGGTGGCGGCTACACCTTC.

The V gene is TRBV10-3, the J gene TRBJ2-7; D is possibly TRBD1 (6 bases). The V end lost 4 bases, the J end lost 2 bases, and 15 bases lay between the germline ends. Germline loops: CDR1 ENHRY, CDR2 SYGVKD. The CDR3 has 15 residues. CDR3 nucleotides: TGTGCCATCAGTGGGACCGGGACACCCCCCTACGAGCAGTACTTC. It encodes CAISGTGTPPYEQYF.